This paragraph covers one T cell receptor beta chain sequence. The antigen is not known. The J segment lost 2 bases and the V segment lost 5 bases, leaving 5 bases of the junction unmatched. The germline V gene has CDR1 SGHTA and CDR2 FQGNSA. The CDR3 has 16 residues. The PCR ran on 60 Vbeta and 13 Jbeta primers. In the source study's methods: A later analysis counted some 87 million unique TCR beta chains, about 10 million shared. Repertoires were generated with immunoSEQ multiplex PCR, while TCRdb's copy carries only in-frame clones and drops some. The V and J calls and clone size are taken from that table; D and trimming were inferred from the DNA. The table records about 92,000 clones, 70% to 75% of them present only once. The data stem from a study of cytomegalovirus exposure and HLA in healthy donors. Overall study findings and caveats: Later analysis found that TCR beta chains associated with HLA were more clonally expanded than other, equally common chains. Earlier results showed most TCR beta V segments being productive about 87% or about 30% of the time. Later, TCR association rates were found to vary by HLA locus, highest for DRB1 and lowest for HLA-C.

This clonotype originated in a woman under 30 in good health and CMV-seropositive. The sample comprised PBMCs. This chain joins TRBV7-2 and TRBJ2-3; TRBD2 matches 12 bases. CDR3 bases: TGTGCCAGCAGCGTCCTAGCGGGAGGGTACACAGATACGCAGTATTTT. The encoded protein is CASSVLAGGYTDTQYF. Together with reference TRBV7-2 and TRBJ2-3, the CDR3 gives the full variable domain: GAGVSQSPSNKVTEKGKDVELRCDPISGHTALYWYRQSLGQGLEFLIYFQGNSAPDKSGLPSDRFSAERTGGSVSTLTIQRTQQEDSAVYLCASSVLAGGYTDTQYFGPGTRLTVL.